These T cell receptor beta chains were read from a single sample in a study of TIL therapy for anti-PD-1-resistant metastatic lung cancer. The assay was immunoSEQ multiplex PCR, and TCRdb's table has in-frame clones only and misses some. This sample yields around 6,000 clones, of which about 60% are seen a single time; around 5.7% belongs to the top ten. This material consisted of tumor tissue, taken at baseline. The receptor set was obtained from a person aged 25 to 85 with non-small cell lung cancer. CDR3s include the opening cysteine and the closing phenylalanine or tryptophan. The D gene is left open where the match is weak. Only some rows state a clone size, as once, few, many or a class for expanded clones.

>-|TRBV7-3|TRBJ2-7|-
TGTGCCAGCAGCTTAGGAGACTCCTACGAGCAGTACTTC
CASSLGDSYEQYF
>-|TRBV6-9|TRBJ1-1|-
TGTGCCAGCAGTTATTTAGGTCCTCCCACTGGCACTGAAGCTTTCTTT
CASSYLGPPTGTEAFF
>-|TRBV4-1|TRBJ2-2|-
TGCGCCAGCAGCCAAGATGTTAGTAGGACGGTCGGGGAGCTGTTTTTT
CASSQDVSRTVGELFF
>few|TRBV6-6|TRBJ1-6|TRBD1
TGTGCCAGCACCAAGGGGACAGGTGGCTCACCCCTCCACTTT
CASTKGTGGSPLHF
>-|TRBV25-1|TRBJ1-5|-
TGTGCCAGCAGTTTCTCGGGGGGCAATCAGCCCCAGCATTTT
CASSFSGGNQPQHF
>few|TRBV24-1|TRBJ2-1|TRBD2
TGTGCCACCAGTGTAGCGGGAGTGAGAAATGAGCAGTTCTTC
CATSVAGVRNEQFF
>-|TRBV9|TRBJ2-3|TRBD2
TGTGCCAGCAGCAACCCTAAGGGGAGGGTTGACGTTACGCAGTATTTT
CASSNPKGRVDVTQYF
>-|TRBV4-1|TRBJ2-1|-
TGCGCCAGCAGTCTAGGGCCGTCCTACAATGAGCAGTTCTTC
CASSLGPSYNEQFF
>-|TRBV7-9|TRBJ2-3|TRBD1
TGTGCCAGCAGCCAAACAGGGGGCGCGGATACGCAGTATTTT
CASSQTGGADTQYF
>large|TRBV20-1|TRBJ2-2|-
TGCAGTGCTAGTGTCTCGGAGGCCGGGGAGCTGTTTTTT
CSASVSEAGELFF
>-|TRBV3-1/TRBV3-2|TRBJ2-3|TRBD2
TGTGCCAGCAGCCAATACGGGGGGGGCACAGATACGCAGTATTTT
CASSQYGGGTDTQYF
>-|TRBV7-2|TRBJ2-3|TRBD1
TGTGCCAGCAGCTTAAGGGGGCTGAGCAGGGATACGCAGTATTTT
CASSLRGLSRDTQYF
>-|TRBV6-5|TRBJ2-7|TRBD1
TGTGCCAGCAGACCGGGACAGAACCCTTCCTACGAGCAGTACTTC
CASRPGQNPSYEQYF
>-|TRBV7-8|TRBJ2-1|-
TGTGCCAGCAGACCCGGTCTTATGGAGAATGAGCAGTTCTTC
CASRPGLMENEQFF
>few|TRBV6-5|TRBJ1-2|-
TGTGCCAGCAGTTACTCCGAAAGGGGTTATGGCTACACCTTC
CASSYSERGYGYTF
>-|TRBV19|TRBJ2-1|TRBD2
TGTGCCAGTAGTCGACTAGCGGGGGGAGCGACCTACAATGAGCAGTTCTTC
CASSRLAGGATYNEQFF
>few|TRBV28|TRBJ1-4|-
TGTGCCAGCACCACCCGTTTATCCGGTGAAAAACTGTTTTTT
CASTTRLSGEKLFF
>few|TRBV28|TRBJ2-7|TRBD2
TGTGCCAGCATCCCGGGGACTAGCGACCTCTACGAGCAGTACTTC
CASIPGTSDLYEQYF
>-|TRBV4-3|TRBJ2-1|TRBD2
TGCGCCAGCAGCCAAGTCCGCGGGAGCCTCTACAATGAGCAGTTCTTC
CASSQVRGSLYNEQFF
>-|TRBV20-1|TRBJ2-5|-
TGCAGTGCTCGGATAAAAGAGACCCAGTACTTC
CSARIKETQYF
>-|TRBV3-1/TRBV3-2|TRBJ1-4|-
TGTGCCAGCAGCCAAGTGTATCTGGGTCGTTCAGGGGCTAATGAAAAACTGTTTTTT
CASSQVYLGRSGANEKLFF
>-|TRBV5-1|TRBJ2-3|-
TGCGCCAGCAGCTTGGTTCGGGGCGGGGACGGCACAGATACGCAGTATTTT
CASSLVRGGDGTDTQYF
>medium-sized|TRBV7-9|TRBJ2-7|-
TGTGCCAGCAGCTTAGTTTCCTACGAGCAGTACTTC
CASSLVSYEQYF
>few|TRBV9|TRBJ2-7|-
TGTGCCAGCAGCGTAGGGTCCGAGCAGTACTTC
CASSVGSEQYF
>-|TRBV27|TRBJ1-5|-
TGTGCCAGCAGTTTAATGTTTGGGGGCAATCAGCCCCAGCATTTT
CASSLMFGGNQPQHF
>-|TRBV4-2|TRBJ1-2|-
TGTGCCAGCAGCCAAGATGGGCAAGGCTATGGCTACACCTTC
CASSQDGQGYGYTF
>few|TRBV21-1|TRBJ1-2|-
TGTGCCAGCAGCAAACCCCCCGGACAGGATATGACCTATGGCTACACCTTC
CASSKPPGQDMTYGYTF
>-|TRBV3-1/TRBV3-2|TRBJ2-7|-
TGTGCCAGCAGCCAAGAATCGAACGAGCAGTACTTC
CASSQESNEQYF